This T cell receptor (beta chain) was retrieved from a study of blood T cell repertoires in COVID-19. The CDR3 is 17 amino acids. Germline V CDR1 and CDR2: SGHKS, YYEKEE (reference sequence). V was cut by 0 bases and J by 4 bases, with 19 bases left in between. The table came from immunoSEQ multiplex PCR; TCRdb's copy has only in-frame clones and leaves some out. The sample holds some 220,000 clones, 85% to 95% seen once. The rearrangement uses TRBV5-5 and TRBJ1-1, with D tentatively TRBD1 (5 bases). Source material: peripheral blood. The origin of this receptor is a young man with COVID-19, enrolled during active disease. CDR3 bases: TGTGCCAGCAGCTTGGATAACTGGGGCAGGGAGGTCACTGAAGCTTTCTTT. Encoded protein: CASSLDNWGREVTEAFF.